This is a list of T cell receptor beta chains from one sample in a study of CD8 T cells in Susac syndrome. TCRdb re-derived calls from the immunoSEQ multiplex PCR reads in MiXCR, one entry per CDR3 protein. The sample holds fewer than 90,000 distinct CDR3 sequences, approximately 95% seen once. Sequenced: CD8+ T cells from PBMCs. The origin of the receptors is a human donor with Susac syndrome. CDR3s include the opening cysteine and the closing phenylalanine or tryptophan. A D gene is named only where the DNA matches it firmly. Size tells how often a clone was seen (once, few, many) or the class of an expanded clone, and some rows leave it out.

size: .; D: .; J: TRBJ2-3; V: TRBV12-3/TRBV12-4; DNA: TGTGCCAGCAGTTTGATGGGTCGACCCACAGATACGCAGTATTTT; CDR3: CASSLMGRPTDTQYF
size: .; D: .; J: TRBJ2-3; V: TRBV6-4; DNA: TGTGCCAGCAGTGACGGAGCGGCTAGCACAGATACGCAGTATTTT; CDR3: CASSDGAASTDTQYF
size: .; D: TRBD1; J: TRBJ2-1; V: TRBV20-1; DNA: TGCAGTGCTAGTGGACCGGACAGGGGCTCCTACAATGAGCAGTTCTTC; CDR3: CSASGPDRGSYNEQFF
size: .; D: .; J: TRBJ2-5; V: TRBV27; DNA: TGTGCCAGCTCTAAAGCGGTACCGGCGGCAGGGCAAGAGACCCAGTACTTC; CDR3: CASSKAVPAAGQETQYF
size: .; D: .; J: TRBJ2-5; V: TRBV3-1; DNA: TGTGCCAGCAGCCAAGATCGCCCGGGGACCCAGTACTTC; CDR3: CASSQDRPGTQYF
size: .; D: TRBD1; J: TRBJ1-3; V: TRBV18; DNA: TGTGCCAGCTCACTATCAAACAGGGGCGTGAGAAACACCATATATTTT; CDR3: CASSLSNRGVRNTIYF
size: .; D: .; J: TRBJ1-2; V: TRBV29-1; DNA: TGCAGCGGGGGGACACCTAACTATGGCTACACCTTC; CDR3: CSGGTPNYGYTF
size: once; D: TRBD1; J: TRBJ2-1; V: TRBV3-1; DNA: TGTGCCAGCAGCCAAGATTCAACAGGGGCAGGCAATGAGCAGTTCTTC; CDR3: CASSQDSTGAGNEQFF
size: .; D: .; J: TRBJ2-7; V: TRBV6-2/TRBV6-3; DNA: TGTGCCAGCAGTTACTTTGGACCAGCCTACGAGCAGTACTTC; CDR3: CASSYFGPAYEQYF
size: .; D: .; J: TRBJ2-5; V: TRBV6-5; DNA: TGTGCCAGCAGTTACTTCGGGACCCAGTACTTC; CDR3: CASSYFGTQYF
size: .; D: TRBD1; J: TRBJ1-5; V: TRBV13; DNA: TGTGCCAGCAGCTTTGGGGACAGGCGTGATCAGCCCCAGCATTTT; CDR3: CASSFGDRRDQPQHF
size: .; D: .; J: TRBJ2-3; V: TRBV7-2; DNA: TGTGCCAGCAGCTTAGTGAGGGGCACAGATACGCAGTATTTT; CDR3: CASSLVRGTDTQYF
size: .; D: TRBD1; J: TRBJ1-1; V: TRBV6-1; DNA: TGTGCCAGCAGTGCTCAGGGGGCCCAGGGTGAAGCTTTCTTT; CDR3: CASSAQGAQGEAFF
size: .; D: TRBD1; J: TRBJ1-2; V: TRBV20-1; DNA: TGCAGTGAGGGACAGGTAGACTATGGCTACACCTTC; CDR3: CSEGQVDYGYTF
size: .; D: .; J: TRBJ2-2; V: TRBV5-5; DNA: TGTGCCAGCAGCTTGACGGGACAGAACACCGGGGAGCTGTTTTTT; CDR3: CASSLTGQNTGELFF
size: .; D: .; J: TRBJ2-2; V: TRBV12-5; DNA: TGTGCTAGTGGTGTGCAGGGGTTTGACACCGGGGAGCTGTTTTTT; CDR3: CASGVQGFDTGELFF
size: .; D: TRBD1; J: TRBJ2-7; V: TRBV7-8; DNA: TGTGCCAGCAGCTTAGCCCCGTCTCCGGGACAGGGGGCCTACGAGCAGTACTTC; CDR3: CASSLAPSPGQGAYEQYF
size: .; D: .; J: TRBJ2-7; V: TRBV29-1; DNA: TGCAGCGTTGCGACAGAGCTCTCCTACGAGCAGTACTTC; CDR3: CSVATELSYEQYF
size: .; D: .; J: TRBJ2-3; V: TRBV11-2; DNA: TGTGCCAGCAGCTTAAAAGGACAGAAAAGCACAGATACGCAGTATTTT; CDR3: CASSLKGQKSTDTQYF